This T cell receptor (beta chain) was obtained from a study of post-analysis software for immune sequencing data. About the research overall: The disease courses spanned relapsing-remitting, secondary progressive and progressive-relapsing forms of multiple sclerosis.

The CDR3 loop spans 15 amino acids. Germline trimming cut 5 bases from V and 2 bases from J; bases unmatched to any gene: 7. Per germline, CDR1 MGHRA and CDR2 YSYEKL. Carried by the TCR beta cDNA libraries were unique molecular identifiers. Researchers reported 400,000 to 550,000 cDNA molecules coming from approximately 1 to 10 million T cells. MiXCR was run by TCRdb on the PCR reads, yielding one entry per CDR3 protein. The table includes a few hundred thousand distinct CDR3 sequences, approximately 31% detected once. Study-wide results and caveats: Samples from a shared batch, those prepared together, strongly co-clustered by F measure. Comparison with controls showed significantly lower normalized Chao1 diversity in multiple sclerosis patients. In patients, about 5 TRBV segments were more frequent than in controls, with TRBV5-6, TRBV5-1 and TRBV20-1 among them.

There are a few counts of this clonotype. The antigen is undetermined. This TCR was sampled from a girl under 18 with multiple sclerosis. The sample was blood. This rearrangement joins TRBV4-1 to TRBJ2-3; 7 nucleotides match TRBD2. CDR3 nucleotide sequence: TGCGCCAGCAGCTTCCGACTAGCCGTCACAGATACGCAGTATTTT. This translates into CASSFRLAVTDTQYF.